This T cell receptor beta chain was retrieved from a study of shared clonotypes between healthy human individuals. Study-level findings and limits: Sequencing depth was predicted to influence how clonotypes are shared among donors.

Notes on this clone: Antigen specificity is unknown.

Method: immunoSEQ multiplex PCR; TCRdb's copy keeps in-frame clones and lacks some. Of roughly 2.4 million clones listed, approximately 94% are singletons. The clonotype was recovered from a man younger than 35 in good health. The sample consisted of naive CD4+ T cells sorted from blood. As to subset: CD45RA+ positively selected.

The CDR3 region has the DNA TGTGCCAGCAGTTTCCAGGGAAGGGCTAATGAAAAACTGTTTTTT. Amino acid sequence: CASSFQGRANEKLFF. This chain links TRBV28 with TRBJ1-4; tentative D call: TRBD1 (5 bases). The length of the CDR3 is 15 residues. Germline CDR1 MDHEN, CDR2 SYDVKM. Trimming left V 3 bases short and J 3 bases short, with 11 bases between.